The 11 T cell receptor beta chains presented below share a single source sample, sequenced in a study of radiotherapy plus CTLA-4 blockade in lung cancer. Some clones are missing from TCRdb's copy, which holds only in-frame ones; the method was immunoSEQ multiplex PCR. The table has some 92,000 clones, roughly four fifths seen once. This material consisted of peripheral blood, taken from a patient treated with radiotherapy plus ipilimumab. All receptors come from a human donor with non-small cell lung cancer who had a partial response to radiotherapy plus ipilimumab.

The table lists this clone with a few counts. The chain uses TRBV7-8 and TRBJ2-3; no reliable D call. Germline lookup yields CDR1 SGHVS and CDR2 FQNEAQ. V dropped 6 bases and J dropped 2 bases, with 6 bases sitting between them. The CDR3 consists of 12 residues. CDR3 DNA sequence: TGTGCCAGCAGTGGAGACACAGATACGCAGTATTTT. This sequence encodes CASSGDTDTQYF.

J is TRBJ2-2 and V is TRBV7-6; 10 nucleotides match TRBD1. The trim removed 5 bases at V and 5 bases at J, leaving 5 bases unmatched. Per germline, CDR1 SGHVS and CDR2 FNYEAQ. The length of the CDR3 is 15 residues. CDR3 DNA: TGTGCCAGCAGCCAAGGGACAGGGGATACCGGGGAGCTGTTTTTT. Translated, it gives CASSQGTGDTGELFF.

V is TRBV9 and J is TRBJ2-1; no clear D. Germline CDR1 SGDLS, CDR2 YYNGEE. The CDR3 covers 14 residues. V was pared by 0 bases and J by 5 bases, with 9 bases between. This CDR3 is CASSVVLENNEQFF. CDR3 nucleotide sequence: TGTGCCAGCAGCGTAGTCTTAGAAAACAATGAGCAGTTCTTC.

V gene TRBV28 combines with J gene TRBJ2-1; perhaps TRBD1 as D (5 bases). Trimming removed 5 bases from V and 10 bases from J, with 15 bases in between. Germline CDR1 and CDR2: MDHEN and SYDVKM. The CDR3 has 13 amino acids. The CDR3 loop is CASSAGRVGEQFF. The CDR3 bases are TGTGCCAGCAGTGCTGGCAGGGTAGGGGAGCAGTTCTTC.

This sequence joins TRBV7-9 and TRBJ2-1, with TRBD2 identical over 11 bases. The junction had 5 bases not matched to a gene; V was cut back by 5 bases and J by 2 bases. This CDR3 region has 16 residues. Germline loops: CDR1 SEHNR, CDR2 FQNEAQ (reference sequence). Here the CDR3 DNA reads TGTGCCAGCAGCGTCCAGACTAGCGGGACCTACAATGAGCAGTTCTTC. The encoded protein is CASSVQTSGTYNEQFF.

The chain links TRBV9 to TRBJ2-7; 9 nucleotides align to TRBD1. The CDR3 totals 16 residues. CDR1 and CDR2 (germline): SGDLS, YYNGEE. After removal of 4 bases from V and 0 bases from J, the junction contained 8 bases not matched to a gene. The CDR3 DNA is TGTGCCAGCAGCACGCCCCGGGACAGGGCCTCCTACGAGCAGTACTTC. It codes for CASSTPRDRASYEQYF.

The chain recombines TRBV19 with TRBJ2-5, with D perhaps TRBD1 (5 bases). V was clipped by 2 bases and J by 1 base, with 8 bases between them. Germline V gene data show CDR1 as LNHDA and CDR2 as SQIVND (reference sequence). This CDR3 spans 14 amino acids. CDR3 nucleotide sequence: TGTGCCAGTAGTATAATCCAGGGCCAAGAGACCCAGTACTTC. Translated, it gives CASSIIQGQETQYF.

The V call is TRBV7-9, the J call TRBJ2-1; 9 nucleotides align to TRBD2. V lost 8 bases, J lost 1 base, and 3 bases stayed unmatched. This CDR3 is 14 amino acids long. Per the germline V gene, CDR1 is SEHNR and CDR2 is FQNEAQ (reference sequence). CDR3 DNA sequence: TGTGCCAGCGAGGCGGGAGGGTCCTACAATGAGCAGTTCTTC. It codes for CASEAGGSYNEQFF.

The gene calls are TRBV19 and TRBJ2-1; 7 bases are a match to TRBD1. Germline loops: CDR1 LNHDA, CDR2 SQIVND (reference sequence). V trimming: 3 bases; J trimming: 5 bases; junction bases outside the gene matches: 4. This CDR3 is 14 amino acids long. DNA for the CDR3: TGTGCCAGTAGTATTAGGGGGCTCCACAATGAGCAGTTCTTC. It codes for CASSIRGLHNEQFF.

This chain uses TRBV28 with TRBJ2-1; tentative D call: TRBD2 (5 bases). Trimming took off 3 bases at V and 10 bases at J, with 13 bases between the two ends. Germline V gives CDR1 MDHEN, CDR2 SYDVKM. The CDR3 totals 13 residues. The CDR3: CASSFGTGKEQFF. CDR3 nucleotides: TGTGCCAGCAGTTTTGGTACGGGAAAGGAGCAGTTCTTC.

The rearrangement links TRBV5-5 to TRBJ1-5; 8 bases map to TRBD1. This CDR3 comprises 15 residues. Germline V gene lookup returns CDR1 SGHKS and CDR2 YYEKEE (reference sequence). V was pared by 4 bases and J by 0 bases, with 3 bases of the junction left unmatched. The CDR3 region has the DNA TGTGCCAGCAGCCCAGGACAGGGTAGCAATCAGCCCCAGCATTTT. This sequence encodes CASSPGQGSNQPQHF.